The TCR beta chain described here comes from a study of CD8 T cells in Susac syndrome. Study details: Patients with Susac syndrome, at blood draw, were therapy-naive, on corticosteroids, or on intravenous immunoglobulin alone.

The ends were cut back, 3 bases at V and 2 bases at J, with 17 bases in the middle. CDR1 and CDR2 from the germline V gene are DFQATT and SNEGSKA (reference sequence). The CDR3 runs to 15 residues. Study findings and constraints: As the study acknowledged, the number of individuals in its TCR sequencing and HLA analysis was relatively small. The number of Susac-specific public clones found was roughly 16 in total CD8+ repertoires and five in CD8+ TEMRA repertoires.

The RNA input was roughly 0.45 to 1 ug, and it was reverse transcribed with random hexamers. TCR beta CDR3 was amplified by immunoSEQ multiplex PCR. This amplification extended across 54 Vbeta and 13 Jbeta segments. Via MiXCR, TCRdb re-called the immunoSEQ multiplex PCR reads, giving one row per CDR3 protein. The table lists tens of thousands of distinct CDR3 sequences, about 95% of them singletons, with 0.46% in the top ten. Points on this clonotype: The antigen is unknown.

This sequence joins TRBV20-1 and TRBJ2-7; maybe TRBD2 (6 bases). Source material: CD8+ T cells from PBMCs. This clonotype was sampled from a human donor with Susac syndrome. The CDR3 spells CSASGTGLVAYEQYF. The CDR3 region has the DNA TGCAGTGCTAGTGGGACGGGACTTGTTGCCTACGAGCAGTACTTC.